This T cell receptor (beta chain) was captured in a study of vaccination and CD4 T cells after COVID-19. Regarding the study as a whole: Spike mono-reactivity applied to 304 of 307 vaccine-specific clones detected in convalescent patients. Median SARS-CoV-2-reactive clonotype numbers went up from around 20 to 38, but not significantly.

A word on this clonotype: Its antigen is currently unknown.

Cultured CD4+ T-cell DNA underwent Oncomine TCR Beta short-read sequencing. TCRdb fed the PCR reads into MiXCR, producing one record per CDR3 protein. The sample has thousands of distinct CDR3 sequences, under 30% seen once. Specified treatment: approximately 10-day PBMC culture with coronavirus spike peptide pools or control peptides (ViraFEST assay). TCRs were sequenced by ViraFEST after antigen-specific T cells had been expanded with peptide pools. Negative selection yielded CD4+ T cells from day-10 cultures. There are 14 residues in the CDR3. Trimming took 6 bases from V and 5 from J, leaving 14 bases between them.

This sequence was found in a human donor with COVID-19. The specimen sequenced was cultured CD4+ T cells from blood. The J gene is TRBJ2-1, the V gene TRBV12-3 or TRBV12-4, with D perhaps TRBD1 or TRBD2 (5 bases each). The CDR3 spells CASRTGTPNNEQFF. DNA of the CDR3: TGTGCCAGCAGAACCGGGACCCCAAACAATGAGCAGTTCTTC.